A few counts support the clone carrying this T cell receptor (beta chain). The antigen remains unidentified. TCRdb re-derived calls from the RACE reads in MiXCR, one entry per CDR3 protein. Seen here are 50,000 or so distinct CDR3 sequences, roughly 9.5% observed once, and the top ten hold 16%. Stated time point: patch test 3, about 24 weeks after DPC sensitization. The sample's treatment: therapeutic diphenylcyclopropenone sensitization with weekly scalp DPC. Phlebotomy was performed prior to application of every patch test. These data are taken from a study of human T cells and chemical hapten exposure. About the research overall: Each week of the approximately 23-week study, patients had diphenylcyclopropenone applied to the scalp.

This CDR3 comprises 9 residues. Germline V lookup: CDR1 SQVTM, CDR2 ANQGSEA. V gave up 7 bases and J gave up 6 bases, with 6 bases separating them. Whole-study findings and limits: No alteration of TCRs above 1 in 1000 frequency was seen with DPC sensitization.

This chain uses TRBV29-1 with TRBJ1-2, with D possibly TRBD1 on 5 matching bases. This clonotype was sampled from a woman aged 40 to 55 with alopecia areata. Some clones in this sample may be carry-over from other donors' samples. The sample here was whole blood, taken in connection with sensitization to the hapten diphenylcyclopropenone (DPC). The CDR3: CSEGDGYTF. The CDR3 DNA is TGCAGCGAAGGGGATGGCTACACCTTC.